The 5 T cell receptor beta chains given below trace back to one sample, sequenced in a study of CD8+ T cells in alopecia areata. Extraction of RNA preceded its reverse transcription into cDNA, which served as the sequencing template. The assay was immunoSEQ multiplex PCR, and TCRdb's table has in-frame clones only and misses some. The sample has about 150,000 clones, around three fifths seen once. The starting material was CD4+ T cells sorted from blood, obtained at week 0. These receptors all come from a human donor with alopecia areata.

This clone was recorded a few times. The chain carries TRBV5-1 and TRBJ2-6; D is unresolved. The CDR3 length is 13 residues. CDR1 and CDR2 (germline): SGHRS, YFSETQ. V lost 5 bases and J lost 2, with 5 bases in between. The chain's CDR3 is CASRGTGANVLTF. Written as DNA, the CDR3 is TGCGCCAGCAGGGGTACTGGGGCCAACGTCCTGACTTTC. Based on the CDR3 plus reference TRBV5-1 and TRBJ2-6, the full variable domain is KAGVTQTPRYLIKTRGQQVTLSCSPISGHRSVSWYQQTPGQGLQFLFEYFSETQRNKGNFPGRFSGRQFSNSRSEMNVSTLELGDSALYLCASRGTGANVLTFGAGSRLTVL.

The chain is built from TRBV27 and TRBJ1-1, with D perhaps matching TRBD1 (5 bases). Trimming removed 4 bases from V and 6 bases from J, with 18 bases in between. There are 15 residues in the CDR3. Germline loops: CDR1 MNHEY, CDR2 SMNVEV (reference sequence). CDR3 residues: CASSSAGLGDPEAFF. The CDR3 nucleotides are TGTGCCAGCAGTTCAGCGGGCCTAGGGGACCCTGAAGCTTTCTTT.

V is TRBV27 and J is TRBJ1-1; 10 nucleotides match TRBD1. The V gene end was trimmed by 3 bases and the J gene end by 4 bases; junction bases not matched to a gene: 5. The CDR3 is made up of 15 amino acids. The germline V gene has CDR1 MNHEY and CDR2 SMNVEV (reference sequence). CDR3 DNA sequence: TGTGCCAGCAGTTTTTGGGACAGGGGATTCACTGAAGCTTTCTTT. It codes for CASSFWDRGFTEAFF.

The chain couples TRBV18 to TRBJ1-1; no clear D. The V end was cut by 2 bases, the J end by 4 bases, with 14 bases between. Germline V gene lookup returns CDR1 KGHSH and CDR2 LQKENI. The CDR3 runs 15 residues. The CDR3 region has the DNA TGTGCCAGCTCACCAATGGAGATCATGGGCACTGAAGCTTTCTTT. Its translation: CASSPMEIMGTEAFF.

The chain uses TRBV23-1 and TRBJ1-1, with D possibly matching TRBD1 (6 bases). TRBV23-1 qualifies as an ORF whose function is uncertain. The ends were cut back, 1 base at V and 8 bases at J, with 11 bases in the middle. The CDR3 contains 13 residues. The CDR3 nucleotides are TGCGCCAGCAGTCAATTTTGGGGGGCCGAAGCTTTCTTT. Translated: CASSQFWGAEAFF.